This record covers a single TCR beta chain. Libraries were prepared by immunoSEQ multiplex PCR; TCRdb keeps only in-frame clonotypes and omits some of them. The sample consists of 150,000 to 200,000 clones, around 92% of them appearing once. This entry comes from a study of T cell responses to AZD1222 COVID-19 vaccine. The source material was peripheral blood, sampled on day 0 of MenACWY control vaccination. The TCR comes from an adult in good health.

CDR3 in amino acids: CASKPGTSGGNYNEQFF. The CDR3 DNA reads as TGTGCCAGCAAACCCGGGACTAGCGGGGGTAACTACAATGAGCAGTTCTTC. The chain combines TRBV7-6 with TRBJ2-1; 14 bases align to TRBD2. CDR1 and CDR2 (germline): SGHVS, FNYEAQ. Trimming removed 7 bases from V and 3 bases from J; junction bases left unmatched: 8. This CDR3 is built from 17 residues. The whole variable domain, remainder taken from reference TRBV7-6 and TRBJ2-1, is GAGVSQSPRYKVTKRGQDVALRCDPISGHVSLYWYRQALGQGPEFLTYFNYEAQQDKSGLPNDRFSAERPEGSISTLTIQRTEQRDSAMYRCASKPGTSGGNYNEQFFGPGTRLTVL.